This T cell receptor beta chain originates from a study of tumor-infiltrating lymphocytes in oesophageal squamous cell carcinoma (dated by TCRdb to 2016 to 2017). Concerning this clonotype: It lacks a known antigen. The input lacks base qualities; no much larger clone sits a single base away.

The library was generated by PCR. For sequencing, an Illumina HiSeq 2000 was employed. TCRdb itself trimmed the public reads at Q25 with fastp, ran MiXCR and retained productive beta chains. Each entry merges the rows of one CDR3 protein and shows their most common DNA and genes. The sample table shows just under 20,000 distinct CDR3 sequences, and around 43% are seen once. The leading ten clones occupy 13% of the sample. Reading from cysteine to phenylalanine, the CDR3 counts 16 amino acids. CDR3 DNA only is kept here, 48 bases in frame from base 1. This receptor was taken from a male donor with esophageal squamous cell carcinoma. The chain joins TRBV12-3 or TRBV12-4 to TRBJ2-1, with 9 central nucleotides matching TRBD2. The J call may be faulty, since TRBJ2-7 better matches the DNA end. The sequenced sample consisted of normal esophageal tissue next to the tumor. CDR3 region: CASSSQRGATYNEQYF. The nucleotide sequence reads TGTGCCAGCAGTTCACAGCGGGGGGCGACCTACAATGAGCAGTACTTC.